A selection of T cell receptor beta chains follows, all from one sample in a study of blood T cell repertoires in COVID-19. TCRdb keeps only in-frame clones here, not all; method: immunoSEQ multiplex PCR. The repertoire holds roughly 86,000 clones, with around 80% as singletons. The sample comprised peripheral blood. These receptors all come from a man aged 45-60 years who had recovered from COVID-19. Both conserved end residues are part of each CDR3. D genes are given only for firm matches. For some rows the clone size is stated as once, few or many, or as a class when expanded; others skip it.

d_gene	abundance	v_gene	j_gene	CDR3nt	CDR3aa
.	.	TRBV4-2	TRBJ1-4	TGTGCCAGCAGCAAGACAGGATGGGACGAAAAACTGTTTTTT	CASSKTGWDEKLFF
TRBD2	.	TRBV6-2/TRBV6-3	TRBJ2-1	TGTGCCAGCAGTTACCACTTCAGGACTAGCGGGAGAGGCGATGAGCAGTTCTTC	CASSYHFRTSGRGDEQFF
TRBD1	.	TRBV6-5	TRBJ2-7	TGTGCCAGCAGTTCACGGACAGGGCGGTACGAGCAGTACTTC	CASSSRTGRYEQYF
TRBD1	.	TRBV4-2	TRBJ1-5	TGTGCCAGCAGCCAAGATAGGGGGCATTTTAGCAATCAGCCCCAGCATTTT	CASSQDRGHFSNQPQHF
.	.	TRBV5-1	TRBJ2-1	TGCGCCAGCAGCTTACAGGGAGATTACAATGAGCAGTTCTTC	CASSLQGDYNEQFF
TRBD1	once	TRBV6-5	TRBJ2-7	TGTGCCAGCGGAGACAGGGGTCGTACCTACGAGCAGTACTTC	CASGDRGRTYEQYF
.	.	TRBV7-9	TRBJ2-7	TGTGCCAGCAGCTTAGATCTCAGAAGCTACGAGCAGTACTTC	CASSLDLRSYEQYF
TRBD1	.	TRBV11-2	TRBJ2-3	TGTGCCAGCAGCCAATCCAGGGGGAGCGCAGATACGCAGTATTTT	CASSQSRGSADTQYF
.	.	TRBV12-3/TRBV12-4	TRBJ2-3	TGTGCCAGCAGAAGGGACTCCGCAGATACGCAGTATTTT	CASRRDSADTQYF
TRBD2	.	TRBV27	TRBJ2-1	TGTGCCAGCAGTCTCAGCGGGAGTAACTACAATGAGCAGTTCTTC	CASSLSGSNYNEQFF
TRBD1	once	TRBV19	TRBJ1-2	TGTGCCAGTAGCCCTGATTGGACAGGGGGTTCCTATGGCTACACCTTC	CASSPDWTGGSYGYTF
.	.	TRBV19	TRBJ1-2	TGTGCCAGTAGTACGACTGCACCCACACCGTATGGCTACACCTTC	CASSTTAPTPYGYTF
TRBD1	once	TRBV7-6	TRBJ1-1	TGTGCCAGCAGCTCGACAGGGACTGAAGCTTTCTTT	CASSSTGTEAFF
TRBD1	.	TRBV5-8	TRBJ2-5	TGTGCCAGCAGCTTGGGACAGGGGAAGGACCAAGAGACCCAGTACTTC	CASSLGQGKDQETQYF
.	.	TRBV7-2	TRBJ2-1	TGTGCCAGCAGCACTCGCGGGGGCAACTCCTACAATGAGCAGTTCTTC	CASSTRGGNSYNEQFF
.	few	TRBV4-1	TRBJ1-2	TGCGCCAGCAGCCAAGCGTACGGGTCAGACTATGGCTACACCTTC	CASSQAYGSDYGYTF
.	.	TRBV28	TRBJ2-7	TGTGCCAGCAGTATGATACGTCCCCTATTCTTC	CASSMIRPLFF
.	.	TRBV5-6	TRBJ2-7	TGTGCCAGCAGCAACATCGGACAGTACGAGCAGTACTTC	CASSNIGQYEQYF
.	.	TRBV30	TRBJ1-6	TGTGCCTGGAGTGTAGTGGGGAACCGGGGTTCACCCCTCCACTTT	CAWSVVGNRGSPLHF
TRBD1	.	TRBV19	TRBJ2-5	TGTGCCAGTAGACGGACAGGGGACCAAGAGACCCAGTACTTC	CASRRTGDQETQYF
TRBD1	.	TRBV5-1	TRBJ1-1	TGCGCCAGCAGCTTGGCTTCGGGACAGGTGAACACTGAAGCTTTCTTT	CASSLASGQVNTEAFF
.	.	TRBV28	TRBJ1-2	TGTGCCAGCACCTCCACCGGGGGGCTGGGTAGCACCTTC	CASTSTGGLGSTF
.	.	TRBV21-1	TRBJ2-7	TGTGCCAGCAGCAAAGAGGGACAGGGATCCTACGAGCAGTACTTC	CASSKEGQGSYEQYF
.	.	TRBV19	TRBJ1-6	TGTGCTGCAAATTCCCGGGAATCGAGGTCCCTCCACTTT	CAANSRESRSLHF
.	.	TRBV5-1	TRBJ2-7	TGCGCCAGCAGCTTGACGACAGGAAGCTCCTACGAGCAGTACTTC	CASSLTTGSSYEQYF
.	.	TRBV9	TRBJ1-1	TGTGCCAGCAGCGTCGGGTTCAGTGAAGCTTTCTTT	CASSVGFSEAFF
TRBD1	.	TRBV5-5	TRBJ2-2	TGTGCCAGCAAACAGACAGGGCCTAACACCGGGGAGCTGTTTTTT	CASKQTGPNTGELFF
.	.	TRBV28	TRBJ1-2	TGTGCCAGCACCCTTCCTAGTAGGGGATCCTACACCTTC	CASTLPSRGSYTF
TRBD1	once	TRBV27	TRBJ1-3	TGTGCCAGCAGTCTGAGGGGGACAGGGGGGATTTTCTCTGGAAACACCATATATTTT	CASSLRGTGGIFSGNTIYF
TRBD2	.	TRBV19	TRBJ2-7	TGTGCCAGTAGCGCGATATCAGCGGGAGCCTACGAGCAGTACTTC	CASSAISAGAYEQYF
.	.	TRBV5-1	TRBJ2-7	TGCGCCAGCAGGCAGGTGGGGCCCCCCTACGAGCAGTACTTC	CASRQVGPPYEQYF
.	.	TRBV7-3	TRBJ1-2	TGTGCCAGTAAGCCCGTTTCAGGGGACGGGCATGGCTACACCTTC	CASKPVSGDGHGYTF
TRBD1	.	TRBV6-5	TRBJ2-7	TGTGCCAGCAGGGCCGGGACAGGGGGTAGGGAGCAGTACTTC	CASRAGTGGREQYF
.	.	TRBV24-1	TRBJ2-1	TGTGCCACCAGTTCGATCCGGGACACCTCAAGGGGGAAGTACAATGAGCAGTTCTTC	CATSSIRDTSRGKYNEQFF
.	.	TRBV27	TRBJ2-5	TGTGCCAGCAGTTTCACGACTAGTTACCAAGAGACCCAGTACTTC	CASSFTTSYQETQYF
TRBD2	few	TRBV5-1	TRBJ2-7	TGCGCCAGCAGCTTGGCCGGCGGGGGGATATACGAGCAGTACTTC	CASSLAGGGIYEQYF
TRBD1	once	TRBV11-2	TRBJ1-5	TGTGCCAGCAGCTTAGGACAGGGGGCAGGTCAGCCCCAGCATTTT	CASSLGQGAGQPQHF
TRBD2	.	TRBV5-1	TRBJ2-3	TGCGCCAGCAGCCCCCTTGGCGGGGGGGGCACAGATACGCAGTATTTT	CASSPLGGGGTDTQYF
.	.	TRBV18	TRBJ1-5	TGTGCCAGCTCGACCCTCAGGGATCAGCCCCAGCATTTT	CASSTLRDQPQHF
.	.	TRBV5-4	TRBJ2-2	TGTGCCAGCAGCTTGGCCAGGGCTGGAACCGGGGAGCTGTTTTTT	CASSLARAGTGELFF
.	.	TRBV29-1	TRBJ1-1	TGCAGCGTTGTCGCCCGGGGGGACACTGAAGCTTTCTTT	CSVVARGDTEAFF
TRBD1	.	TRBV7-6	TRBJ2-1	TGTGCCAGCAGCTTCGGGGGACAGGGCATGGATGAGCAGTTCTTC	CASSFGGQGMDEQFF
.	.	TRBV30	TRBJ2-1	TGTGCCTGGGCTCTAACCTACAATGAGCAGTTCTTC	CAWALTYNEQFF
TRBD1	.	TRBV14	TRBJ1-3	TGTGCCAGCAGCCAAGTGGGGACAGCCGGAAACACCATATATTTT	CASSQVGTAGNTIYF
.	.	TRBV7-2	TRBJ2-7	TGTGCCAGCAGCTTAGCGTCACAGCCCTACGAGCAGTACTTC	CASSLASQPYEQYF
.	once	TRBV5-6	TRBJ2-1	TGTGCCAGCAGCTTCATCTCCTACAATGAGCAGTTCTTC	CASSFISYNEQFF
.	.	TRBV11-2	TRBJ1-1	TGTGCCAGCAGCTTAGGGTTCGGCACTGAAGCTTTCTTT	CASSLGFGTEAFF
TRBD2	.	TRBV10-3	TRBJ2-3	TGTGCCATCAGTGAGTCTGGACACGGGGGGGCAGATACGCAGTATTTT	CAISESGHGGADTQYF
TRBD1	.	TRBV7-9	TRBJ2-3	TGTGCCAGCAGCCATCCCCCAGGGGGCAGGACAGATACGCAGTATTTT	CASSHPPGGRTDTQYF
.	.	TRBV7-3	TRBJ2-2	TGTGCCAGCAGCTTGAGAGACACCGGGGAGCTGTTTTTT	CASSLRDTGELFF
.	few	TRBV7-6	TRBJ1-1	TGTGCCAGCAGCTTCAAGGACACCATGAACACTGAAGCTTTCTTT	CASSFKDTMNTEAFF